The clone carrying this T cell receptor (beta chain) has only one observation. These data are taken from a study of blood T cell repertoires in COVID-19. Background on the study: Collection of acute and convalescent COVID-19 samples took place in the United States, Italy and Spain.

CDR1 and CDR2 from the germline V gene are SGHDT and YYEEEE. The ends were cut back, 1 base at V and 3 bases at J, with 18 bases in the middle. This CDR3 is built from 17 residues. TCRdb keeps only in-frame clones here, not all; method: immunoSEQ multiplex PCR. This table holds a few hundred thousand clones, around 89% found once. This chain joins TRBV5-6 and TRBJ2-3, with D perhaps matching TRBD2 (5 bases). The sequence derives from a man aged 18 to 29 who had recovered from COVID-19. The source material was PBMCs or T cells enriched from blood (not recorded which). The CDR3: CASSLSLKYGSTDTQYF. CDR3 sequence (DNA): TGTGCCAGCAGCTTGAGTCTAAAGTATGGGAGTACAGATACGCAGTATTTT.